This is a list of T cell receptor beta chains from one sample in a study of long-term antiretroviral therapy in people with HIV. The table came from immunoSEQ multiplex PCR; TCRdb's copy has only in-frame clones and leaves some out. The table has about 25,000 clones, approximately 88% seen once; the top ten hold approximately 16%. The material sequenced was unsorted PBMCs, taken about 4.1 years after starting antiretroviral therapy. The receptor set was obtained from a man younger than 40 with HIV. CDR3s include the opening cysteine and the closing phenylalanine or tryptophan. The order of the fields is V gene, D gene, clone size, J gene, CDR3 DNA, CDR3 protein. A D gene is named only where the DNA matches it firmly. Not all rows give a size; the values are once, few, many and, for expanded clones, a class.

>TRBV5-1|TRBD2|-|TRBJ2-3
TGCGCCAGCAGCATCGGGACTAGCGGGGGCCAAGATACGCAGTATTTT
CASSIGTSGGQDTQYF
>TRBV5-6|-|once|TRBJ2-7
TGTGCCAGCACCTTAGGGACGTCGCACTACGAGCAGTACTTC
CASTLGTSHYEQYF
>TRBV2|-|once|TRBJ2-7
TGTGCCAGCATTTTTCTAACAGTGGGGCTCTACGAGCAGTACTTC
CASIFLTVGLYEQYF
>TRBV30|TRBD2|-|TRBJ2-1
TGTGCCTGGAGTGTAGGTGGAAGCGGGAGGGCCTACAATGAGCAGTTCTTC
CAWSVGGSGRAYNEQFF
>TRBV9|-|-|TRBJ1-2
TGTGCCAGCAGCTTCGAGGGCCAAACCCTTTATGGCTACACCTTC
CASSFEGQTLYGYTF
>TRBV7-9|TRBD2|-|TRBJ2-3
TGTGCCAGCAGCTTAAGCAGTTTGCTAGCGGGGGGGATCACAGATACGCAGTATTTT
CASSLSSLLAGGITDTQYF
>TRBV30|TRBD1|-|TRBJ2-5
TGTGCCTGGAGTCCCCTGGGACAGGCATCTGGAGGGACCCAGTACTTC
CAWSPLGQASGGTQYF
>TRBV19|-|-|TRBJ2-7
TGTGCCAGTAGTAGAGAGGTCTCCTACGAGCAGTACTTC
CASSREVSYEQYF
>TRBV9|-|few|TRBJ2-3
TGTGCCAGCAGCGTAGATCCGGCTACCACAGATACGCAGTATTTT
CASSVDPATTDTQYF
>TRBV7-9|TRBD2|-|TRBJ2-2
TGTGCCAGCAGCATTGGCGGGAGTCCGAGGGAGCTGTTTTTT
CASSIGGSPRELFF
>TRBV29-1|-|-|TRBJ1-2
TGCAGCGTTGGGGCAGGGCAAAACTATGGCTACACCTTC
CSVGAGQNYGYTF
>TRBV25-1|TRBD2|-|TRBJ2-2
TGTGCCAGCAGTGTGATAGCGGGACGGACCGGGGAGCTGTTTTTT
CASSVIAGRTGELFF
>TRBV27|-|-|TRBJ2-7
TGTGCCAGCAGTTTAAGGGTGGGGGACGAGCAGTACTTC
CASSLRVGDEQYF
>TRBV28|-|-|TRBJ1-2
TGTGCCAGCAGTTTATCGACTAACTATGGCTACACCTTC
CASSLSTNYGYTF
>TRBV5-6|TRBD1|-|TRBJ2-1
TGTGCCAGCAGCTTGCACAGGGGGTCGTATGAGCAGTTCTTC
CASSLHRGSYEQFF
>TRBV9|TRBD1|-|TRBJ2-2
TGTGCCAGCAGCGTACACCGGACCACAGGGGGCAACACCGGGGAGCTGTTTTTT
CASSVHRTTGGNTGELFF
>TRBV4-1|-|once|TRBJ1-1
TGCGCCAGCAGCCGTACGGGGGCGAACACTGAAGCTTTCTTT
CASSRTGANTEAFF
>TRBV2|-|-|TRBJ1-3
TGTGCCAGCAGTGCAGTCCGACAGGATCAAAACACCATATATTTT
CASSAVRQDQNTIYF
>TRBV10-3|TRBD1|-|TRBJ2-7
TGTGCCATCAGGACAGGGGGTTTCAACGAGCAGTACTTC
CAIRTGGFNEQYF
>TRBV18|TRBD1|-|TRBJ1-4
TGTGCCAGCTCACCCAACAGGGGGCGAAGCACTAATGAAAAACTGTTTTTT
CASSPNRGRSTNEKLFF
>TRBV19|TRBD1|-|TRBJ1-5
TGTGCCAGTAGTATGGGTCAGGGGGCAAATCAGCCCCAGCATTTT
CASSMGQGANQPQHF
>TRBV19|-|-|TRBJ1-4
TGTGCCAGTAGTACGGTTTCCAGCTCGAATGAAAAACTGTTTTTT
CASSTVSSSNEKLFF
>TRBV18|-|-|TRBJ1-1
TGTGCCAGCTCACCACGGGCGGTCAGGGACACTGAAGCTTTCTTT
CASSPRAVRDTEAFF
>TRBV7-2|TRBD2|-|TRBJ2-1
TGTGCCAGCAGCTTACGGCTAGCGGGGGGTTCTCGTAGTGAGCAGTTCTTC
CASSLRLAGGSRSEQFF
>TRBV30|-|-|TRBJ1-2
TGTGCCTGGAGTAACGACCTCCGGGACGCCCCAGGAGGCTATGGCTACACCTTC
CAWSNDLRDAPGGYGYTF
>TRBV28|-|-|TRBJ1-1
TGTGCCAGCACCGGACAGAGGGTTCGTATTGGCACTGAAGCTTTCTTT
CASTGQRVRIGTEAFF
>TRBV7-3|-|-|TRBJ1-4
TGTGCCAGCAGCTTAACCACTAATGAAAAACTGTTTTTT
CASSLTTNEKLFF
>TRBV1|-|few|TRBJ1-5
TGCACCAGCAGCCGCCCGACAGGTAGCAATCAGCCCCAGCATTTT
CTSSRPTGSNQPQHF